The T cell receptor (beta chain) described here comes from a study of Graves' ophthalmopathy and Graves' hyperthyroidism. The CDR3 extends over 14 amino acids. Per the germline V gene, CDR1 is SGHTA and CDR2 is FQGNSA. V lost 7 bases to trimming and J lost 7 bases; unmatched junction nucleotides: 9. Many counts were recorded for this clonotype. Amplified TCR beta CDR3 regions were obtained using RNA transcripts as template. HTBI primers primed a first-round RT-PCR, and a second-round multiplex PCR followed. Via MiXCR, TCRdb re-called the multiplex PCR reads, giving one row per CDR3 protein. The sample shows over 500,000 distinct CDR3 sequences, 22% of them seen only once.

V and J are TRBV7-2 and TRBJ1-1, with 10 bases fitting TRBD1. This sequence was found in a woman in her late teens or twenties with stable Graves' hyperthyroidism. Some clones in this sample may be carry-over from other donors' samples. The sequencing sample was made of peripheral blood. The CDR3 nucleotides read TGTGCCAGCATCGTCGACAGGGGGCGAGTTGAAGCTTTCTTT. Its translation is CASIVDRGRVEAFF.